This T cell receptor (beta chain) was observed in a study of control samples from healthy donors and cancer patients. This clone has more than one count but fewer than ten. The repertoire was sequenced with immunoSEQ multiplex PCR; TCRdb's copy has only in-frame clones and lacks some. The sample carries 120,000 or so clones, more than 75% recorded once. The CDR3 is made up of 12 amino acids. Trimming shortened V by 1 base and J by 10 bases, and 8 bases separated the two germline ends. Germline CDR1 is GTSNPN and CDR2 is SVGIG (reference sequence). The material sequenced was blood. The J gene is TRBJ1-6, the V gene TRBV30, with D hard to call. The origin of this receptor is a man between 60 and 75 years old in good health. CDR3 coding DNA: TGTGCCTGGAGTGAGGTGGCCTCACCCCTCCACTTT. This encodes CAWSEVASPLHF.